The 9 T cell receptor beta chains listed next were all sequenced from one sample in a study of blood T cell repertoires in COVID-19. Repertoires were generated with immunoSEQ multiplex PCR, while TCRdb's copy carries only in-frame clones and drops some. The table has about 190,000 clones, approximately 91% seen once. The source material was peripheral blood. These receptors were taken from a man in his 70s with active or convalescent COVID-19.

The genes are TRBV7-2 and TRBJ2-4; 9 bases match TRBD2. The trim removed 5 bases at V and 5 bases at J, leaving 13 bases unmatched. This CDR3 is built from 17 residues. Germline V gene sequence: CDR1 SGHTA, CDR2 FQGNSA. The chain's CDR3 is CASSVQMGLALENIQYF. In DNA, the CDR3 is TGTGCCAGCAGCGTCCAGATGGGACTAGCTCTCGAAAACATTCAGTACTTC.

The chain couples TRBV3-1 (or the pseudogene TRBV3-2) to TRBJ2-1; 10 bases match TRBD2. After removal of 6 bases from V and 4 bases from J, the junction contained 6 bases not matched to a gene. CDR1 and CDR2 from the germline V gene are LGHDT and YNNKEL (reference sequence). The CDR3 loop spans 15 amino acids. CDR3 amino acids: CASSHSGGVYNEQFF. CDR3 bases: TGTGCCAGCAGTCACAGCGGGGGGGTTTACAATGAGCAGTTCTTC.

This clone was observed once. DNA of the CDR3: TGTGCCAGCAGCTTGCTCTCAGGACAGCCCCAGCATTTT. Its translation: CASSLLSGQPQHF. The chain combines TRBV7-2 with TRBJ1-5; D is undetermined. Germline V gene data show CDR1 as SGHTA and CDR2 as FQGNSA. The CDR3 is 13 amino acids. Trimming cost V 3 bases and J 7 bases, with 10 bases left between them.

The chain has TRBV9 and TRBJ2-2; 9 bases are a match to TRBD2. CDR1 is SGDLS and CDR2 is YYNGEE in the germline V gene. Trimming cost V 0 bases and J 7 bases; bases outside gene matches: 19. The CDR3 has 20 amino acids. CDR3 coding DNA: TGTGCCAGCAGCGTAGGCCCTAGCGGGGCCTCATATAGTCGAGTCGGGGAGCTGTTTTTT. Translation: CASSVGPSGASYSRVGELFF.

V gene TRBV9 combines with J gene TRBJ2-1; tentative D call: TRBD2 (6 bases). CDR1 is SGDLS, CDR2 YYNGEE, per germline. This CDR3 has 16 residues. Trimming shortened V by 2 bases and J by 8 bases, and 20 bases separated the two germline ends. CDR3 in DNA: TGTGCCAGCAGCGTTTCAACTAGCCCCGGACGGGATGAGCAGTTCTTC. This gives the protein CASSVSTSPGRDEQFF.

The chain employs TRBV7-2 and TRBJ2-7, with D perhaps TRBD2 (7 bases). The length of the CDR3 is 15 residues. V lost 2 bases to trimming and J lost 3 bases, with 14 bases between them. Germline V gene data show CDR1 as SGHTA and CDR2 as FQGNSA. As DNA, the CDR3 is TGTGCCAGCAGCTTAAGGCGGGGGACACGCTACGAGCAGTACTTC. Amino acid sequence: CASSLRRGTRYEQYF.

The genes are TRBV27 and TRBJ2-7; D possibly corresponds to TRBD2 (6 bases). Per germline, CDR1 MNHEY and CDR2 SMNVEV (reference sequence). With 5 bases removed from V and 4 bases from J, the gap between germline ends came to 15 bases. The CDR3 loop spans 14 amino acids. In nucleotides, the CDR3 is TGTGCCAGCAGTGTGGTGGACGGGACTTACGAGCAGTACTTC. This codes for CASSVVDGTYEQYF.

The V call is TRBV30, the J call TRBJ2-3, with 7 positions matching TRBD1. The CDR3 extends over 15 amino acids. V trimming: 0 bases; J trimming: 1 base; junction bases outside the gene matches: 4. Per germline, CDR1 GTSNPN and CDR2 SVGIG (reference sequence). The CDR3 coding sequence is TGTGCCTGGAGTGTATTAGGGGGCGGCACAGATACGCAGTATTTT. It yields the protein CAWSVLGGGTDTQYF.

The rearrangement links TRBV4-1 to TRBJ2-5, with 9 bases aligning to TRBD2. The trim removed 3 bases at V and 4 bases at J, leaving 15 bases unmatched. This CDR3 comprises 18 residues. Germline V gene lookup returns CDR1 MGHRA and CDR2 YSYEKL. CDR3 nucleotides: TGCGCCAGCAGCCAGGGATACAAGCGGGGGGTCTCCCCAGAGACCCAGTACTTC. Encoded protein: CASSQGYKRGVSPETQYF.